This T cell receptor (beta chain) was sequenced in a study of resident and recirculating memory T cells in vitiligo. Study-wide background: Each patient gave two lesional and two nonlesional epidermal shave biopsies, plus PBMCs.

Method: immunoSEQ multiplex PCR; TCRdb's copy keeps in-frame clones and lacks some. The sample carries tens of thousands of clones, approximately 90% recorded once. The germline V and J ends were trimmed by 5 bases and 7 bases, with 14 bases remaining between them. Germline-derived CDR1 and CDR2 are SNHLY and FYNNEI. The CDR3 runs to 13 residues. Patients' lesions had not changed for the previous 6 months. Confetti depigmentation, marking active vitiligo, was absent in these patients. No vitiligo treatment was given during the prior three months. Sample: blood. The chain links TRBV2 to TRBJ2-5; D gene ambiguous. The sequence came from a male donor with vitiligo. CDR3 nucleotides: TGTGCCAGCAGTAATCAGAGGCTGGGGACCCAGTACTTC. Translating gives CASSNQRLGTQYF.